This TCR beta chain stems from a study of OX40 agonist ivuxolimab in advanced cancers. The wider study: Having had anti-PD-1, anti-PD-L1 or anti-CTLA-4 therapy before was allowed, and roughly 39% had some. Overall study results and limits: Antigen specificity of clonally expanded peripheral T cells was not established.

Germline-derived CDR1 and CDR2 are SGHKS and YYEKEE (reference sequence). V shed 5 bases and J 3 bases; nucleotides not matched to a gene: 9. This CDR3 is 15 amino acids long. The assay was immunoSEQ multiplex PCR, and TCRdb's table has in-frame clones only and misses some. The sample consists of about 70,000 clones, 86% of them appearing once. This clone was picked up one time. Its matching antigen is unknown. The source of this sequence is an adult with an advanced solid tumor such as melanoma, head and neck, liver or kidney cancer. The gene calls are TRBV5-5 and TRBJ2-7; the match to TRBD1 covers 9 bases. The input for sequencing was CD4+ or CD8+ T cells sorted from blood, taken in a trial of the OX40 agonist ivuxolimab. CDR3 in amino acids: CASSGPGQGIYEQYF. The DNA of the CDR3 is TGTGCCAGCAGTGGACCGGGACAGGGAATCTACGAGCAGTACTTC.